The 16 T cell receptor beta chains given below trace back to one sample, sequenced in a study of cytomegalovirus exposure and HLA in healthy donors. This table comes from immunoSEQ multiplex PCR, and its TCRdb copy is limited to in-frame clones, with some not included. The table includes about 150,000 clones, 85% to 90% detected once. The sequenced sample was PBMCs. The receptors come from a woman aged 30 to 39 in good health and CMV-seropositive.

The rearrangement links TRBV5-1 to TRBJ2-5; 11 bases agree with TRBD1. The CDR3 sequence is 15 residues long. Germline V lookup: CDR1 SGHRS, CDR2 YFSETQ. The trim removed 4 bases at V and 5 bases at J, leaving 7 bases unmatched. Written as DNA, the CDR3 is TGCGCCAGCAGCCTCTGGACAGGGGGCCAGGAGACCCAGTACTTC. Its protein product is CASSLWTGGQETQYF.

This clone has only a few counts. This sequence joins TRBV18 and TRBJ1-6, with TRBD1 identical over 8 bases. The germline gives CDR1 KGHSH, CDR2 LQKENI. The CDR3 is made up of 15 amino acids. V lost 2 bases to trimming and J lost 8 bases; unmatched junction nucleotides: 5. The CDR3 DNA reads as TGTGCCAGCTCACCATTCGGACAGGGTGATTCACCCCTCCACTTT. Residues: CASSPFGQGDSPLHF.

V and J are TRBV18 and TRBJ1-2; TRBD1 aligns across 7 bases. There are 13 residues in the CDR3. The V gene's germline CDR1 is KGHSH and CDR2 LQKENI. V lost 6 bases, J lost 1 base, and 2 bases stayed unmatched. The DNA of the CDR3 is TGTGCCAGCTCGACAGGGAGTAACTATGGCTACACCTTC. It codes for CASSTGSNYGYTF.

The rearrangement links TRBV2 to TRBJ2-5; 11 nucleotides match TRBD1. After removal of 1 base from V and 5 bases from J, the junction contained 3 bases not matched to a gene. The CDR3 length is 15 residues. Germline V gene lookup returns CDR1 SNHLY and CDR2 FYNNEI. CDR3 sequence: CASSEGTGGWETQYF. The CDR3 DNA sequence: TGTGCCAGCAGTGAAGGGACAGGGGGCTGGGAGACCCAGTACTTC.

This chain connects TRBV4-2 to TRBJ2-1, with D possibly matching TRBD1 (7 bases). Per the germline V gene, CDR1 is LGHNA and CDR2 is YNFKEQ. There are 15 residues in the CDR3. Trimming removed 4 bases at V and 0 bases at J, with 10 bases between. The CDR3 bases are TGTGCCAGCAGCCCAGGGGGGAACTCCTACAATGAGCAGTTCTTC. It translates to CASSPGGNSYNEQFF.

CDR3 nucleotides: TGCGCCAGCAGCTTAAGGACATTGAACACTGAAGCTTTCTTT. This codes for CASSLRTLNTEAFF. The J gene is TRBJ1-1, the V gene TRBV5-1; the D gene is possibly TRBD1 (5 bases). Germline CDR1 is SGHRS and CDR2 is YFSETQ. The CDR3 contains 14 residues. The V end was cut by 2 bases, the J end by 0 bases, with 8 bases between.

The chain has TRBV27 and TRBJ2-7; 15 nucleotides agree with TRBD2. V gave up 6 bases and J gave up 2 bases; unmatched junction bases: 11. Germline V gene sequence: CDR1 MNHEY, CDR2 SMNVEV (reference sequence). The CDR3 is 18 amino acids. The CDR3: CASRWTSGGGSSAYEQYF. CDR3 sequence (DNA): TGTGCCAGCAGGTGGACTAGCGGGGGGGGGTCCTCTGCCTACGAGCAGTACTTC.

A single count supports this clone. This rearrangement joins TRBV10-1 to TRBJ2-5; 7 bases agree with TRBD2. V lost 4 bases, J lost 5 bases, and 7 bases stayed unmatched. Per the germline V gene, CDR1 is WNHNN and CDR2 is SYGVQD (reference sequence). The CDR3 is 14 amino acids. The CDR3 coding sequence is TGCGCCAGCAGTGGGAGACTAGCCGGTGAGACCCAGTACTTC. It encodes CASSGRLAGETQYF.

The rearrangement joins TRBV23-1 to TRBJ1-2; TRBD1 matches 7 bases. TRBV23-1 is known as an ORF, though its function is uncertain. V was pared by 8 bases and J by 1 base, with 13 bases of the junction left unmatched. This CDR3 contains 16 residues. The CDR3 DNA sequence: TGCGCCAGCTTACACCGGGGGACAGCGATTAACTATGGCTACACCTTC. It translates to CASLHRGTAINYGYTF.

J is TRBJ1-1 and V is TRBV6-6; 9 nucleotides agree with TRBD1. Looked up from germline, CDR1 is MNHNY and CDR2 is SVGAGI (reference sequence). This CDR3 is 14 amino acids long. V lost 8 bases to trimming and J lost 4 bases; unmatched junction nucleotides: 8. This CDR3 reads CASQLQGASTEAFF. DNA for the CDR3: TGTGCCAGCCAATTACAGGGGGCGAGCACTGAAGCTTTCTTT.

This chain joins TRBV19 and TRBJ2-7; 8 bases line up with TRBD1. Looked up from germline, CDR1 is LNHDA and CDR2 is SQIVND (reference sequence). V trimming: 7 bases; J trimming: 7 bases; junction bases outside the gene matches: 12. The CDR3 is made up of 14 amino acids. The chain's CDR3 is CASTKRTGSGEQYF. CDR3 coding DNA: TGTGCCAGTACCAAAAGGACAGGGTCTGGAGAGCAGTACTTC. Full variable domain (remainder filled in from reference TRBV19 and TRBJ2-7): DGGITQSPKYLFRKEGQNVTLSCEQNLNHDAMYWYRQDPGQGLRLIYYSQIVNDFQKGDIAEGYSVSREKKESFPLTVTSAQKNPTAFYLCASTKRTGSGEQYFGPGTRLTVT.

The rearrangement joins TRBV7-2 to TRBJ2-5; 10 bases map to TRBD1. V was pared by 8 bases and J by 6 bases, with 15 bases of the junction left unmatched. CDR1 is SGHTA, CDR2 FQGNSA, per germline. This CDR3 spans 16 amino acids. The CDR3 DNA sequence: TGTGCCAGCTCGGCCGGGACAGGGGCTCGTATGAAGACCCAGTACTTC. The encoded protein is CASSAGTGARMKTQYF.

The V call is TRBV10-2, the J call TRBJ2-5; TRBD2 aligns across 11 bases. The CDR3 loop spans 13 amino acids. Germline V gene data show CDR1 as WSHSY and CDR2 as SAAADI. Germline trimming cut 8 bases from V and 2 bases from J; bases unmatched to any gene: 1. This CDR3 is CASRLAGQETQYF. CDR3 nucleotides: TGCGCCAGCCGACTAGCGGGGCAAGAGACCCAGTACTTC.

The rearrangement links TRBV5-1 to TRBJ2-1; 10 bases are a match to TRBD2. Germline V gene data show CDR1 as SGHRS and CDR2 as YFSETQ. Trimming removed 4 bases from V and 0 bases from J; junction bases left unmatched: 7. This CDR3 region has 17 residues. The CDR3 bases are TGCGCCAGCAGCCCACTAGCGGGGCTTAGCTCCTACAATGAGCAGTTCTTC. Protein sequence: CASSPLAGLSSYNEQFF.

This sequence joins TRBV7-2 and TRBJ2-1; 7 positions agree with TRBD2. Trimming at V came to 0 bases and at J to 6 bases, leaving 5 bases not matched to a gene. The CDR3 consists of 15 residues. CDR1 is SGHTA, CDR2 FQGNSA, per germline. Here the CDR3 reads CASSLAAGASNEQFF. The CDR3 DNA sequence: TGTGCCAGCAGCTTAGCGGCGGGAGCCAGCAATGAGCAGTTCTTC.

Only one count was recorded for this clone. The chain has TRBV7-9 and TRBJ2-1; D is unclear. The CDR3 sequence is 11 residues long. V was shortened by 5 bases and J by 7 bases, with 6 bases between the two germline ends. From germline, CDR1 is SEHNR and CDR2 FQNEAQ (reference sequence). The CDR3 reads CASSLQNEQFF. CDR3 nucleotides: TGTGCCAGCAGCCTACAGAATGAGCAGTTCTTC.